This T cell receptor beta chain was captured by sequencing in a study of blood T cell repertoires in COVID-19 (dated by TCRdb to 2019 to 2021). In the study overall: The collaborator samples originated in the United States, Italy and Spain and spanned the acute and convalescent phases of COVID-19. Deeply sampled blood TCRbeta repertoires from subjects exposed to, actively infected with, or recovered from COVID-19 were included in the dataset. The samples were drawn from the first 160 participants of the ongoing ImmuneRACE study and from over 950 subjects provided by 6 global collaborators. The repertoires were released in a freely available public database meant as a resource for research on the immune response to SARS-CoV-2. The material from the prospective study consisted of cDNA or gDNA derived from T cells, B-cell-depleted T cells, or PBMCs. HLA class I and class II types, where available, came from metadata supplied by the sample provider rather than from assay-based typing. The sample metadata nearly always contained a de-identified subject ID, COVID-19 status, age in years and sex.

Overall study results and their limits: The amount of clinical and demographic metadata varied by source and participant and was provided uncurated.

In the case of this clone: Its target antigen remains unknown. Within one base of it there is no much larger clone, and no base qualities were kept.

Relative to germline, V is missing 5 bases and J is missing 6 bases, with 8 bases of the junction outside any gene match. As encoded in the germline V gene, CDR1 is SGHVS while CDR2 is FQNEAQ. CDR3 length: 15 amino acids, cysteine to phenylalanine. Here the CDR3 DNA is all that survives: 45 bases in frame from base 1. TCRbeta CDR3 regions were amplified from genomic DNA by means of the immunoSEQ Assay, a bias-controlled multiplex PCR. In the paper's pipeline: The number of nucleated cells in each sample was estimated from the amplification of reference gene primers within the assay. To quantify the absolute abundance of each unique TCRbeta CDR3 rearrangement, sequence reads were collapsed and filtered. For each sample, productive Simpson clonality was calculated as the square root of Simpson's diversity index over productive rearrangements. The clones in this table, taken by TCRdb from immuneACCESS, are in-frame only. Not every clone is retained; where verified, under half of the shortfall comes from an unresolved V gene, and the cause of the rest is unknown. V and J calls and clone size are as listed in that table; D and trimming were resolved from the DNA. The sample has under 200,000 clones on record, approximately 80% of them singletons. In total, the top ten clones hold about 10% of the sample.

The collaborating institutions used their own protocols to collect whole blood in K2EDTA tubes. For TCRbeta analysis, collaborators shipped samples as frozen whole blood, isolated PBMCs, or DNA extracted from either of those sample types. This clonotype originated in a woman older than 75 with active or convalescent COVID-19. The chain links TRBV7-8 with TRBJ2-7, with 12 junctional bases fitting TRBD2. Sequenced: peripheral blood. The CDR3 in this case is CASSPRLAGAGEQYF. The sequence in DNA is TGTGCCAGCAGCCCACGACTAGCGGGGGCTGGCGAGCAGTACTTC.